A selection of T cell receptor beta chains follows, all from one sample in a study of prognosis after radiotherapy for stage I lung cancer. Via MiXCR, TCRdb re-called the multiplex PCR reads, giving one row per CDR3 protein. This repertoire shows 14,000 or so distinct CDR3 sequences, 50% found once; its top ten account for roughly 40%. The specimen was PBMCs, collected before or after stereotactic body radiation therapy (not recorded which). Source of these receptors: a donor at least 50 years old with non-small cell lung cancer. CDR3s include the opening cysteine and the closing phenylalanine or tryptophan. The order of the fields is clone size, D gene, J gene, V gene, CDR3 protein, CDR3 DNA. A D gene is named only where the DNA matches it firmly. Rows give clone size only sometimes, using once, few, many, or a class for an expanded clone.

medium-sized	TRBD2	TRBJ2-3	TRBV28	CASSFTGSGIDTQYF	TGTGCCAGCAGTTTCACCGGGAGCGGGATAGATACGCAGTATTTT
many	-	TRBJ1-2	TRBV3-1	CASSQDLIGQYLYGYTF	TGTGCCAGCAGCCAAGATTTAATAGGACAGTATCTCTATGGCTACACCTTC
many	-	TRBJ2-2	TRBV24-1	CATSDGMRNTGELFF	TGTGCCACCAGTGATGGAATGAGGAACACCGGGGAGCTGTTTTTT
many	TRBD1	TRBJ2-7	TRBV5-4	CASSLEQGDYEQYF	TGTGCCAGCAGCTTGGAACAGGGGGACTACGAGCAGTACTTC
-	-	TRBJ1-1	TRBV20-1	CSALTLDSHTWSGTEAFF	TGCAGTGCTCTCACCCTAGACAGCCACACGTGGTCGGGCACTGAAGCTTTCTTT
-	TRBD2	TRBJ2-7	TRBV11-2	CASRPGLAGGEQYF	TGTGCCAGCAGGCCGGGACTAGCGGGAGGCGAGCAGTACTTC
many	-	TRBJ1-5	TRBV12-3/TRBV12-4	CASSIMENQPQHF	TGTGCCAGCAGCATAATGGAGAATCAGCCCCAGCATTTT
few	TRBD1	TRBJ2-1	TRBV10-3	CAILGQGHNEQFF	TGTGCCATCCTAGGACAGGGCCACAATGAGCAGTTCTTC
-	-	TRBJ2-1	TRBV9	CASSVSVEGAHVDEQFF	TGTGCCAGCAGCGTATCGGTTGAGGGAGCGCACGTCGATGAGCAGTTCTTC
-	-	TRBJ2-3	TRBV6-1	CASSQGHPTDTQYF	TGTGCCAGCAGTCAGGGACACCCCACAGATACGCAGTATTTT
many	TRBD2	TRBJ2-2	TRBV7-2	CASKRAGVDTGELFF	TGTGCCAGCAAGAGAGCGGGAGTGGACACCGGGGAGCTGTTTTTT
-	-	TRBJ1-4	TRBV5-1	CANRRDSTDEKLFF	TGCGCCAACAGGAGGGACTCAACTGATGAAAAACTGTTTTTT
many	TRBD2	TRBJ2-5	TRBV20-1	CSARDIGGRIQETQYF	TGCAGTGCTAGAGATATTGGCGGGAGGATACAAGAGACCCAGTACTTC
many	-	TRBJ2-1	TRBV4-1	CASSQGTGRSPYNEQFF	TGCGCCAGCAGCCAAGGGACGGGACGGAGCCCCTACAATGAGCAGTTCTTC
-	-	TRBJ2-1	TRBV6-1	CASSPAYANEHFF	TGTGCCAGCAGCCCAGCGTATGCGAATGAGCATTTCTTC
-	-	TRBJ1-6	TRBV19	CASMGDLTSPLHF	TGTGCCAGTATGGGGGACCTAACTTCACCCCTCCACTTT
many	TRBD1	TRBJ2-2	TRBV24-1	CATSDWTGNTGELFF	TGTGCCACCAGTGATTGGACAGGGAACACCGGGGAGCTGTTTTTT
-	-	TRBJ2-7	TRBV7-2	CASSLVGWGEQYF	TGTGCCAGCAGCTTAGTCGGTTGGGGGGAGCAGTACTTC
-	TRBD2	TRBJ2-7	TRBV6-4	CATDRGLAGAEYEQYF	TGTGCCACCGACCGGGGACTAGCGGGAGCGGAGTACGAGCAGTACTTC
-	-	TRBJ2-7	TRBV27	CDSSLEGGFYEQCF	TGTGACAGCAGTTTAGAGGGAGGCTTCTACGAGCAGTGCTTC
many	-	TRBJ2-1	TRBV4-1	CASSLIPRNEQFF	TGCGCCAGCAGCTTGATCCCACGCAATGAGCAGTTCTTC
once	-	TRBJ2-7	TRBV7-8	CASSFRDTGRGEQYF	TGCGCCAGCAGCTTCCGGGACACCGGACGGGGCGAGCAGTACTTC
many	-	TRBJ2-1	TRBV3-1	CATSGGGGNEQFF	TGTGCCACCTCCGGGGGAGGGGGCAATGAGCAGTTCTTC
-	TRBD2	TRBJ2-2	TRBV3-1	CASRRTSGTNTGELFF	TGTGCCAGCAGACGGACTAGCGGGACGAACACCGGGGAGCTGTTTTTT
many	-	TRBJ2-5	TRBV9	CASSVGPEQETQYF	TGTGCCAGCAGCGTAGGTCCAGAACAAGAGACCCAGTACTTC
-	TRBD1	TRBJ1-1	TRBV5-1	CASSPGQATGEAFF	TGCGCCAGCAGCCCGGGACAGGCCACGGGTGAAGCTTTCTTT